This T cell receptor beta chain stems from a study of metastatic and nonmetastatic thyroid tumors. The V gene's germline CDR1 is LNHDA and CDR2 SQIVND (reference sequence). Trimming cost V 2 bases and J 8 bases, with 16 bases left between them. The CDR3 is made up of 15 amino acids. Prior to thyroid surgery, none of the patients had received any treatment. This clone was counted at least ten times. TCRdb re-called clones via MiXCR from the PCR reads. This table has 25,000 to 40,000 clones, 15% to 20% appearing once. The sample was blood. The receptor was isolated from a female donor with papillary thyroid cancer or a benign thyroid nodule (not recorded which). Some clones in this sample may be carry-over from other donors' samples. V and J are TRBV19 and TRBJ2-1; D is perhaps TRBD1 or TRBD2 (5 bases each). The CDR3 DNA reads TGTGCCAGTAGTATAAACCCTAACGGGGCAGATGAGCAGTTCTTC. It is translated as CASSINPNGADEQFF.